The source of this TCR beta chain is a study of regulatory T cells in long-lasting Graves disease. About the study: With positive TSH receptor antibodies and over 5 years of antithyroid drugs, Graves' disease was considered persistent. Study results and limitations: With persistent disease, TRBV28, TRBJ1-2 and TRBJ2-5 were the favored segments.

HTBI primers from iRepertoire and Arm-PCR of CDR3 regions yielded the TCR beta libraries. TCRdb analysed the multiplex PCR reads with MiXCR anew, one entry per CDR3 protein. This sample yields over 350,000 distinct CDR3 sequences, of which around 20% are seen a single time; less than 25% belongs to the top ten. Germline CDR1 and CDR2: SGHTA and FQGTGA. The CDR3 is 13 amino acids. The V gene lost 1 base and the J gene lost 4 bases, with 7 bases spanning the gap. Only a few counts were recorded for this clonotype. Its antigen remains unknown. Time point noted: persistent/refractory GD, antithyroid drugs over 5 years with positive TRAb. Scientists built the TCR library using RNA that was extracted from PBMCs. In Xi'an, China, an endocrinology department was the source of patients.

The sequence derives from a female donor with Graves disease. This chain connects TRBV7-3 to TRBJ1-1, with D hard to call. The specimen was peripheral blood mononuclear cells (PBMCs), collected when the disease was refractory, from a patient treated with antithyroid drugs. The CDR3 coding sequence is TGTGCCAGCAGCTTAATGTTGGGCACTGAAGCTTTCTTT. Translating it yields CASSLMLGTEAFF. The whole variable domain, filled in from reference TRBV7-3 and TRBJ1-1, reads GAGVSQTPSNKVTEKGKYVELRCDPISGHTALYWYRQSLGQGPEFLIYFQGTGAADDSGLPNDRFFAVRPEGSVSTLKIQRTERGDSAVYLCASSLMLGTEAFFGQGTRLTVV.